The clone carrying this TCR beta chain was observed a few times. As yet, its antigen is unknown. The sample comes from a study of T cells in Graves' hyperthyroidism and ophthalmopathy. The CDR3 regions of TCR beta were amplified from RNA transcripts. TCR CDR3 regions were first amplified by RT-PCR with HTBI primers. TCRdb itself ran the multiplex PCR reads through MiXCR, one entry per CDR3 protein. This sample has around 350,000 distinct CDR3 sequences, with about a sixth found just once. Study findings and constraints: Among clonotypes expanded in thyroid above 0.001, most were also found in blood. A model using 13 V-J features told ophthalmopathy apart from stable hyperthyroidism.

Aged 18 to 65, the patients had hyperthyroidism that was newly diagnosed and had lasted under 2 months. Germline CDR1 MNHNY, CDR2 SVGAGI (reference sequence). The V segment lost 2 bases and the J segment 4 bases; nucleotides outside the gene matches: 10. This CDR3 comprises 16 residues. The sequence was obtained from a woman in her 30s with Graves' hyperthyroidism that later progressed to Graves' ophthalmopathy. Input material: blood. V usage is TRBV6-6 and J usage is TRBJ1-2; 7 nucleotides line up with TRBD1. The CDR3 bases are TGTGCCAGCAGTTACAGCCGGGACAGTGCCATCTATGGCTACACCTTC. Encoded protein: CASSYSRDSAIYGYTF.